This TCR beta chain was obtained from a study of cytomegalovirus exposure and HLA in healthy donors. Points on this clone: Its antigen is still unknown.

General observations from the study: Later analysis identified around 15,000 TCR beta sequences associated with HLA alleles, using a false discovery rate threshold of 0.05. Earlier findings revealed that most TCR beta V segments proved productive either about 90% or about 30% of the time. As was reported, the classifier diagnosed cytomegalovirus status with high specificity and sensitivity.

V dropped 4 bases and J dropped 3; count of bases not matched to a gene: 4. From germline, CDR1 is SGHRS and CDR2 YFSETQ. This CDR3 region has 14 residues. The PCR ran on 60 Vbeta and 13 Jbeta primers. The method was immunoSEQ multiplex PCR; TCRdb's version includes in-frame clones alone and lacks a portion of them. The profile shows about 120,000 clones, roughly four fifths of them singletons. The sequence came from a woman between 18 and 29 years old in good health and CMV-seronegative. This sequence joins TRBV5-1 and TRBJ1-1, with TRBD1 matching over 9 bases. Material for sequencing was PBMCs. The CDR3 DNA reads TGCGCCAGCAGCCCAAGGACAGGGGACACTGAAGCTTTCTTT. It yields the protein CASSPRTGDTEAFF.